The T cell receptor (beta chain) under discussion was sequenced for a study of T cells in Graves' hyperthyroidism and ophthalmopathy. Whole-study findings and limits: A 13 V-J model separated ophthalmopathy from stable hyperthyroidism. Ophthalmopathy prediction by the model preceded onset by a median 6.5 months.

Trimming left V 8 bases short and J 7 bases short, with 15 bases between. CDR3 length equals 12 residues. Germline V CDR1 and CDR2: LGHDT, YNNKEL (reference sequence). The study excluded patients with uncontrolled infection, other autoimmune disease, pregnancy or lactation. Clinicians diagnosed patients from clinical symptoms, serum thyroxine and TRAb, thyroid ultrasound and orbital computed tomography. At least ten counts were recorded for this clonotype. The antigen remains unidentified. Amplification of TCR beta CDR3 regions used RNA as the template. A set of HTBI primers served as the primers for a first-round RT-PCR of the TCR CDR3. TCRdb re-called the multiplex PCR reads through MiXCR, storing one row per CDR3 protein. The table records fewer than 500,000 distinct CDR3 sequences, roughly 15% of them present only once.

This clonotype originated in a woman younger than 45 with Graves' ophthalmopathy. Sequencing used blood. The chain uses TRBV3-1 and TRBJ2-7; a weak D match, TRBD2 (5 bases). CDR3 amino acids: CASSGSADEQYF. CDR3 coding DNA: TGTGCCAGCTCGGGGTCCGCCGATGAGCAGTACTTC.